Detailed here is one T cell receptor beta chain. Antigen: not known. This specimen belongs to a study of cytomegalovirus exposure and HLA in healthy donors. V was trimmed by 1 base and J by 8 bases, leaving 15 bases between them. This CDR3 spans 15 amino acids. CDR1 KGHSH and CDR2 LQKENI come from the germline V gene. The PCR ran on 60 Vbeta and 13 Jbeta primers. Data came from immunoSEQ multiplex PCR; TCRdb stores just in-frame clones and leaves some out. The table lists 95,000 to 100,000 clones, approximately 76% of them singletons. Study-wide findings and caveats: The study designated over 150 TCR beta chains cytomegalovirus-associated. Sequencing depth across donors, presence/absence analyses assumed, was roughly uniform. In all likelihood, a cluster of highly shared sequence variants was a sequencing artifact.

The genes are TRBV18 and TRBJ2-1; D may be TRBD2 (5 bases). The sequencing input was PBMCs. The receptor was derived from a man aged 40-50 years in good health and CMV-seronegative. In nucleotides, the CDR3 is TGTGCCAGCTCACCACTTACGGCTAGCTTCGATGAGCAGTTCTTC. This codes for CASSPLTASFDEQFF.